Sequencing of this T cell receptor beta chain was carried out in a study of molecular identifiers for immune sequencing clone quantification. This clonotype occurred many times. TCRdb independently ran MiXCR on the PCR reads; one entry per CDR3 protein. The sample carries around 460,000 distinct CDR3 sequences, around 23% recorded once. The CDR3 has 11 amino acids. CDR1 and CDR2 from the germline V gene are MNHEY and SVGAGI. V was shortened by 6 bases and J by 3 bases, with 5 bases between the two germline ends. Sorted naive CD8 T cells, roughly 20,000 to 1,100,000, were sequenced from 10%, 30% or 50% RNA. In the sort, naive CD8 T cells were defined as CD8+CD4-CCR7+CD45RA+.

The chain couples TRBV6-5 to TRBJ1-1; D not certain. Sequences were obtained from naive CD8+ T cells from blood, with Jurkat cell RNA spiked in. The subset is: FACS-sorted CD8+CD4-CCR7+CD45RA+ naive T cells. This sequence was found in a human donor in good health. Some libraries in this study had Jurkat cell RNA spiked in. Written as DNA, the CDR3 is TGTGCCAGCAGCGTTGACACTGAAGCTTTCTTT. It encodes CASSVDTEAFF.